Many counts were recorded for the clone carrying this TCR beta chain. The data belong to a study of T-cell reconstitution after alpha-beta-depleted transplantation in children. Unique molecular identifiers were used in preparing the TCRbeta library. MiXCR was run by TCRdb on the PCR reads, yielding one entry per CDR3 protein. The table has a few hundred thousand distinct CDR3 sequences, roughly an eighth seen once; the top ten hold roughly 5.4%. V gave up 0 bases and J gave up 11 bases, with 18 bases separating them. CDR1 SQVTM and CDR2 ANQGSEA come from the germline V gene. The CDR3 extends over 14 amino acids.

The chain has TRBV29-1 and TRBJ2-3, with D maybe TRBD2 (6 bases). The clonotype originates from a human donor who donated a stem cell graft to a child with combined immunodeficiency. Source: PBMCs from the stem cell graft donor, taken from the stem cell graft. Written as DNA, the CDR3 is TGCAGCGTTGAAGAAGGAGGGGCCCGCTTTAAGCAGTATTTT. The encoded protein is CSVEEGGARFKQYF.